The TCR beta chain under discussion was sequenced for a study of Ad26.COV2.S vaccination and SARS-CoV-2 variants. Trimming took off 1 base at V and 2 bases at J, with 9 bases between the two ends. The germline CDR1 and CDR2 sequences are LGHDT and YNNKEL (reference sequence). This CDR3 spans 14 amino acids. Findings of the study overall: Researchers reported similar non-spike TCR breadth in vaccine and placebo recipients. Vaccinees showed greater spike-specific TCR breadth than placebo recipients.

With respect to this clone: Antigen unknown.

Clones were sequenced by immunoSEQ multiplex PCR, and TCRdb holds only the in-frame ones, with some missing. This repertoire shows roughly 380,000 clones, 92% found once; its top ten account for under 4%. The chain employs TRBV3-1 (or the pseudogene TRBV3-2) and TRBJ2-7; D not certain. The receptor comes from a human donor who had recovered from COVID-19. The material sequenced was peripheral blood, taken after recovery from COVID-19. The CDR3: CASSQGPSTYEQYF. In nucleotides, the CDR3 is TGTGCCAGCAGCCAAGGGCCCAGCACCTACGAGCAGTACTTC.